The next 28 T cell receptor beta chains were all read from a single sample in a study of identical twins. From the 5' RACE reads, TCRdb called clonotypes with MiXCR, one entry per CDR3 protein. The table shows roughly 720,000 distinct CDR3 sequences, with around a sixth occurring only once. The same specimen was also included in a second study, on T cells expressing NK-cell markers.

Sequencing used PBMCs. The receptors come from a young woman in good health.

This clonotype has just a few counts. The chain carries TRBV10-3 and TRBJ1-5; D call uncertain. The CDR3 is 14 amino acids. The germline V gene has CDR1 ENHRY and CDR2 SYGVKD. Deletions cut 4 bases from V and 1 base from J, with 8 bases between. Here the CDR3 reads CAISALGSNQPQHF. In DNA, the CDR3 is TGTGCCATCAGTGCACTAGGAAGCAATCAGCCCCAGCATTTT.

This clonotype was seen more than once but under ten times. The chain employs TRBV5-6 and TRBJ2-7; D gene unclear. The germline CDR1 and CDR2 sequences are SGHDT and YYEEEE. V gave up 0 bases and J gave up 0 bases, with 13 bases separating them. The CDR3 consists of 16 residues. The CDR3 sequence: CASSLGGPFDSYEQYF. The CDR3 DNA follows: TGTGCCAGCAGCTTGGGAGGACCCTTCGACTCCTACGAGCAGTACTTC.

V gene TRBV5-1 combines with J gene TRBJ2-1; 8 bases are a match to TRBD2. CDR1 and CDR2 (germline): SGHRS, YFSETQ. With V trimmed by 7 bases and J by 7 bases, 13 bases remained unmatched. The CDR3 totals 15 residues. CDR3 coding DNA: TGCGCCAGCTTCCCTACTAGCGGAACGGAGAATGAGCAGTTCTTC. As protein: CASFPTSGTENEQFF.

The chain links TRBV20-1 to TRBJ2-1; D uncertain. CDR3 length: 10 amino acids. Trimming stripped 7 bases from V and 4 bases from J, with 5 bases between. Germline V gene sequence: CDR1 DFQATT, CDR2 SNEGSKA (reference sequence). The CDR3 DNA follows: TGCAGTGGGCTATACAATGAGCAGTTCTTC. Encoded protein: CSGLYNEQFF.

The chain recombines TRBV11-2 with TRBJ2-7; D perhaps matches TRBD2 (6 bases). Looked up from germline, CDR1 is SGHAT and CDR2 is FQNNGV. V lost 2 bases and J 2 bases, leaving 25 bases between the germline ends. This CDR3 has 19 residues. The CDR3 loop reads CASSLRRQGPGGRPYEQYF. The CDR3 DNA follows: TGTGCCAGCAGCTTAAGACGTCAGGGTCCAGGAGGGCGGCCCTACGAGCAGTACTTC.

Only a few counts were recorded for this clonotype. This sequence joins TRBV27 and TRBJ1-1, with D perhaps TRBD1 (6 bases). The V gene lost 10 bases and the J gene lost 1 base, with 7 bases spanning the gap. Germline CDR1 is MNHEY and CDR2 is SMNVEV (reference sequence). This CDR3 is 11 amino acids long. CDR3 in DNA: TGTGCCACACAGGGGAACACTGAAGCTTTCTTT. Its translation is CATQGNTEAFF.

The table lists this clonotype with a few counts. The J gene is TRBJ2-5, the V gene TRBV7-9; tentatively, D is TRBD1 or TRBD2 (5 bases each). Germline lookup yields CDR1 SEHNR and CDR2 FQNEAQ (reference sequence). With 4 bases removed from V and 7 bases from J, the gap between germline ends came to 16 bases. The CDR3 has 14 amino acids. This CDR3 reads CASSSGTTPGTQYF. The CDR3, as DNA: TGTGCCAGCAGCTCAGGGACCACGCCGGGGACCCAGTACTTC.

The V and J genes are TRBV20-1 and TRBJ2-7; D remains unclear. CDR3 length: 14 residues. Per germline, CDR1 DFQATT and CDR2 SNEGSKA (reference sequence). The ends were cut back, 1 base at V and 0 bases at J, with 10 bases in the middle. The CDR3 protein is CSARGLTNSYEQYF. The CDR3 DNA follows: TGCAGTGCTAGAGGGTTAACGAACTCCTACGAGCAGTACTTC.

V is TRBV7-9 and J is TRBJ1-2; D is unclear. Germline-derived CDR1 and CDR2 are SEHNR and FQNEAQ (reference sequence). The CDR3 covers 12 residues. Trimming removed 3 bases at V and 8 bases at J, with 10 bases between. The CDR3 nucleotides are TGTGCCAGCAGCTTGAGTTTAAGAGGCTACACCTTC. Encoded protein: CASSLSLRGYTF.

This clonotype was observed many times. The V and J genes are TRBV20-1 and TRBJ1-4; 8 bases fit TRBD1. V shed 2 bases and J 6 bases; nucleotides not matched to a gene: 5. Germline-derived CDR1 and CDR2 are DFQATT and SNEGSKA (reference sequence). CDR3 length: 14 amino acids. The CDR3 here is CSARSDRGDEKLFF. The CDR3 DNA reads as TGCAGTGCTAGAAGTGACAGGGGAGATGAAAAACTGTTTTTT.

The J gene is TRBJ1-1, the V gene TRBV20-1, with D possibly TRBD1 on 6 matching bases. Germline V gene lookup returns CDR1 DFQATT and CDR2 SNEGSKA (reference sequence). CDR3 length equals 12 residues. The CDR3 DNA reads as TGCAGGGCCCGTGCGGGGGCCGCTGAAGCTTTCTTT. Its protein product is CRARAGAAEAFF.

V and J are TRBV28 and TRBJ1-2; possible D gene TRBD1, 5 bases. CDR1 MDHEN and CDR2 SYDVKM come from the germline V gene. The CDR3 is 15 amino acids. V was pared by 5 bases and J by 5 bases, with 18 bases between. CDR3: CASSNRDLRKYGYTF. CDR3 DNA sequence: TGTGCCAGCAGTAACCGGGACCTCCGAAAGTATGGCTACACCTTC.

In its sample, this clonotype was seen many times. The chain carries TRBV12-3 or TRBV12-4 and TRBJ1-4; D not certain. CDR3 size: 10 residues. Trimming took 8 bases from V and 5 from J, leaving 3 bases between them. CDR3 sequence reads: CASGNEKLFF. The CDR3 DNA reads as TGTGCCAGCGGGAATGAAAAACTGTTTTTT.

This clonotype was recorded a few times. The J gene is TRBJ2-7, the V gene TRBV12-3 or TRBV12-4; D not resolved. The CDR3 contains 13 residues. V lost 3 bases and J 0 bases, leaving 6 bases between the germline ends. CDR3 in DNA: TGTGCCAGCAGTTTTAGGAACTCCTACGAGCAGTACTTC. Protein product: CASSFRNSYEQYF.

This clonotype occurred a few times. CDR3 DNA sequence: TGCAGCGTTGAAGACGTGACAGGGAACACAGATACGCAGTATTTT. The encoded protein is CSVEDVTGNTDTQYF. The rearrangement joins TRBV29-1 to TRBJ2-3; TRBD1 matches 7 bases. This CDR3 has 15 residues. The trim removed 0 bases at V and 2 bases at J, leaving 5 bases unmatched. CDR1 is SQVTM and CDR2 is ANQGSEA in the germline V gene.

V gene TRBV6-2 or TRBV6-3 combines with J gene TRBJ2-7, with D possibly TRBD1 on 6 matching bases. Germline lookup yields CDR1 MNHEY and CDR2 SVGEGT. The length of the CDR3 is 14 residues. The V end lost 6 bases, the J end lost 0 bases, and 12 bases lay between the germline ends. CDR3: CASREDSSSYEQYF. The CDR3 DNA follows: TGTGCCAGCAGGGAGGACAGCTCCTCCTACGAGCAGTACTTC.

This clonotype appeared a few times. J is TRBJ1-4 and V is TRBV5-1; TRBD1 matches 8 bases. The CDR3 loop spans 17 amino acids. Germline V gives CDR1 SGHRS, CDR2 YFSETQ. The junction had 12 bases not matched to a gene; V was cut back by 0 bases and J by 8 bases. The CDR3 sequence is CASSLARTGTNLEKLFF. In nucleotides, the CDR3 is TGCGCCAGCAGCTTGGCTCGGACAGGGACCAATTTGGAAAAACTGTTTTTT.

The DNA for the CDR3 is TGTGCCAGCAGCCCTACTAGGTTGGGTGTGAACACTGAAGCTTTCTTT. Protein: CASSPTRLGVNTEAFF. The V call is TRBV11-2, the J call TRBJ1-1; D not certain. Trimming cost V 5 bases and J 0 bases, with 16 bases left between them. Germline lookup yields CDR1 SGHAT and CDR2 FQNNGV. The CDR3 runs to 16 residues.

This clonotype occurred a few times. The rearrangement links TRBV12-3 or TRBV12-4 to TRBJ2-4; 9 bases agree with TRBD2. The CDR3 sequence is 15 residues long. V trimming: 5 bases; J trimming: 7 bases; junction bases outside the gene matches: 9. CDR3 DNA sequence: TGTGCCAGCAGTCTTGGGGCGGGAGGGTTGAACATTCAGTACTTC. This translates into CASSLGAGGLNIQYF.

The chain combines TRBV7-6 with TRBJ2-1, with TRBD2 identical over 14 bases. Germline CDR1 reads SGHVS; CDR2 reads FNYEAQ. V lost 1 base, J lost 4 bases, and 3 bases stayed unmatched. The CDR3 totals 17 residues. The DNA of the CDR3 is TGTGCCAGCAGCTTAGAGACTAGCGGGGGGGGTTACAATGAGCAGTTCTTC. As protein: CASSLETSGGGYNEQFF.

This chain links TRBV7-2 with TRBJ1-3; possible D gene TRBD1, 5 bases. Germline CDR1 SGHTA, CDR2 FQGNSA. V shed 5 bases and J shed 0 bases, with 11 bases lying between them. There are 15 residues in the CDR3. As DNA, the CDR3 is TGTGCCAGCAGCCAGATGGGGGGCTCTGGAAACACCATATATTTT. Protein: CASSQMGGSGNTIYF.

V gene TRBV5-1 combines with J gene TRBJ2-6, with D possibly being TRBD2 (5 bases). The germline gives CDR1 SGHRS, CDR2 YFSETQ. V was clipped by 5 bases and J by 5 bases, with 17 bases between them. The CDR3 totals 16 residues. The DNA of the CDR3 is TGCGCCAGCAGTTACGGTTATGGGAGTAGGGCCAACGTCCTGACTTTC. It translates to CASSYGYGSRANVLTF.

CDR3 residues: CATEGLAGGGTGELFF. CDR3 sequence (DNA): TGTGCCACCGAGGGACTAGCGGGAGGGGGCACCGGGGAGCTGTTTTTT. The V gene is TRBV10-3, the J gene TRBJ2-2; 16 bases align to TRBD2. This CDR3 has 16 residues. From germline, CDR1 is ENHRY and CDR2 SYGVKD. V trimming: 10 bases; J trimming: 4 bases; junction bases outside the gene matches: 6.

This clonotype was observed a handful of times. The chain has TRBV9 and TRBJ2-1; D is ambiguous. The ends were cut back, 4 bases at V and 6 bases at J, with 17 bases in the middle. This CDR3 is 15 amino acids long. CDR1 is SGDLS, CDR2 YYNGEE, per germline. The CDR3 bases are TGTGCCAGCAGCCCCCGATCCATGAAGGGCAATGAGCAGTTCTTC. Residues: CASSPRSMKGNEQFF.

The rearrangement joins TRBV5-1 to TRBJ1-1; D is ambiguous. The V and J ends lost 7 bases and 3 bases respectively, with 16 bases between them. CDR1 and CDR2 from the germline V gene are SGHRS and YFSETQ. The CDR3 sequence is 14 residues long. The chain's CDR3 is CASGLDYSYTEAFF. The DNA of the CDR3 is TGCGCCAGCGGACTAGATTACTCCTACACTGAAGCTTTCTTT.

This clonotype is a singleton in its sample. The CDR3 loop is CASSDRTSEQYF. For the CDR3, the DNA is TGTGCCAGCAGTGATCGGACTAGCGAGCAGTACTTC. V gene TRBV6-2 or TRBV6-3 combines with J gene TRBJ2-7; 7 nucleotides align to TRBD2. Germline values: CDR1 MNHEY, CDR2 SVGEGT. The CDR3 runs 12 residues. The J segment lost 6 bases and the V segment lost 5 bases, leaving 4 bases of the junction unmatched.

This clonotype was observed a few times. This chain joins TRBV20-1 and TRBJ2-7; no firm D call. CDR1 DFQATT and CDR2 SNEGSKA come from the germline V gene (reference sequence). This CDR3 spans 11 amino acids. V was trimmed by 6 bases and J by 1 base, leaving 7 bases between them. The CDR3 DNA follows: TGCAGTGCACCTAAATCCTACGAGCAGTACTTC. It translates to CSAPKSYEQYF.

In its sample, this clonotype was seen many times. One end of the junction varies from germline; a read error may be responsible. The V call is TRBV5-1, the J call TRBJ1-1; the D is unclear. Germline CDR1 is SGHRS and CDR2 is YFSETQ. The CDR3 length is 13 residues. The CDR3 region is CASSLEVNTEAFF. DNA of the CDR3: TGTGCCAGCAGTTTAGAAGTGAACACTGAAGCTTTCTTT.